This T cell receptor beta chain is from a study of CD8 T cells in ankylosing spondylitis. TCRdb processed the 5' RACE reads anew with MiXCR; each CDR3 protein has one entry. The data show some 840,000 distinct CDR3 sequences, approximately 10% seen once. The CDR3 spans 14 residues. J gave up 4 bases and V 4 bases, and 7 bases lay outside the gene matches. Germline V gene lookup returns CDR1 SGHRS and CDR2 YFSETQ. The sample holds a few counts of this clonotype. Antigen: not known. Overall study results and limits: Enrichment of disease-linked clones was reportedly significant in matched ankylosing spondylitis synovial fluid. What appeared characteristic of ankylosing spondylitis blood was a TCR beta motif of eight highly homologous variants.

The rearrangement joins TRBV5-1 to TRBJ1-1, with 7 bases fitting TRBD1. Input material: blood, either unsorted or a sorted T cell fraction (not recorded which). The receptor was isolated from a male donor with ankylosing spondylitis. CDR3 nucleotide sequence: TGCGCCAGCAGCCCAGGGGGTATAAGCACTGAAGCTTTCTTT. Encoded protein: CASSPGGISTEAFF.